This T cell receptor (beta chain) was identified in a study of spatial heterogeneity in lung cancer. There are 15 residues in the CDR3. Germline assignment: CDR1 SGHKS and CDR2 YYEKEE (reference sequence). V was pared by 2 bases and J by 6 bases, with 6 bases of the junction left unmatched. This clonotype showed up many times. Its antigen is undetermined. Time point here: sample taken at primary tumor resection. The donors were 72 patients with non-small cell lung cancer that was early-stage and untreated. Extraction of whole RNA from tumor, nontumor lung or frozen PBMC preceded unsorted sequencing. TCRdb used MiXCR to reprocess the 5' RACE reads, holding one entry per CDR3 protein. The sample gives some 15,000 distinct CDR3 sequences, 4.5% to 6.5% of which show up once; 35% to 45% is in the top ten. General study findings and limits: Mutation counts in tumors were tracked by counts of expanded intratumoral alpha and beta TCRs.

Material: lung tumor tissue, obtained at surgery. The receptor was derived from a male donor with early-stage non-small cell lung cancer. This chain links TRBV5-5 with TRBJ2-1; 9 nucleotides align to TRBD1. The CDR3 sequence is CASSLTGGGINEQFF. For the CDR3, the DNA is TGTGCCAGCAGCTTAACAGGGGGCGGAATCAATGAGCAGTTCTTC. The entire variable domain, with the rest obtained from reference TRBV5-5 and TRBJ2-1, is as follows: DAGVTQSPTHLIKTRGQQVTLRCSPISGHKSVSWYQQVLGQGPQFIFQYYEKEERGRGNFPDRFSARQFPNYSSELNVNALLLGDSALYLCASSLTGGGINEQFFGPGTRLTVL.